This T cell receptor beta chain was sequenced in a study of cytomegalovirus exposure and HLA in healthy donors. Points from the study as a whole: CMV serostatus was the only recorded immune exposure for donors. Links to common viral pathogens appeared, in a later analysis, for several of the most significant clusters.

This clone was observed once. The antigen is unknown. Amplification used 60 Vbeta primers and 13 Jbeta primers. Produced via immunoSEQ multiplex PCR; TCRdb's table is partial and in-frame only. Counted here are around 130,000 clones, roughly 70% occurring once; the ten biggest clones make up 6.6%. Specimen: PBMCs. The TCR was taken from a man between 40 and 49 years old in good health and CMV-seropositive.

This CDR3 reads CASSSGLAGGLLSYEQYF. DNA for the CDR3: TGCGCCAGCAGCTCGGGACTAGCGGGGGGCTTACTCTCCTACGAGCAGTACTTC. The chain employs TRBV5-1 and TRBJ2-7, with TRBD2 identical over 15 bases. Trimming took 3 bases from V and 0 from J; bases not matched to a gene: 7. The germline CDR1 and CDR2 sequences are SGHRS and YFSETQ. This CDR3 is 18 amino acids long. Full variable domain (rest looked up from reference TRBV5-1 and TRBJ2-7): KAGVTQTPRYLIKTRGQQVTLSCSPISGHRSVSWYQQTPGQGLQFLFEYFSETQRNKGNFPGRFSGRQFSNSRSEMNVSTLELGDSALYLCASSSGLAGGLLSYEQYFGPGTRLTVT.